The entry below describes one T cell receptor (beta chain). Its antigen is as yet unknown. The ends were cut back, 0 bases at V and 0 bases at J, with 8 bases in the middle. The CDR3 loop spans 15 amino acids. Germline lookup yields CDR1 MNHNY and CDR2 SVGAGI (reference sequence). Method: immunoSEQ multiplex PCR; TCRdb's copy keeps in-frame clones and lacks some. The profile shows 65,000 to 95,000 clones, 70% to 90% of them singletons. This sample was included in a study of OX40 agonist ivuxolimab in advanced cancers. Whole-study context: An agonistic anti-OX40 (CD134) antibody, ivuxolimab, was used to treat the patients. A diagnosis of hepatocellular carcinoma, melanoma, renal cell or head and neck cancer was present in dose-escalation patients. Study conclusions and caveats: It was also the case that some nonresponders had low normalized T-cell clonal expansion. Both blood CD4+ and CD8+ T cells showed clonal growth by week 6 at 0.1 to 3.0 mg/kg.

Material: CD4+ or CD8+ T cells sorted from blood, obtained in a trial of the OX40 agonist ivuxolimab. The origin of this receptor is an adult with an advanced solid tumor such as melanoma, head and neck, liver or kidney cancer. This sequence joins TRBV6-6 and TRBJ1-2; D may be TRBD1 (5 bases). The CDR3 spells CASSYSQVANYGYTF. CDR3 bases: TGTGCCAGCAGTTACTCACAGGTAGCTAACTATGGCTACACCTTC.